The 20 T cell receptor beta chains below come from one sample, sequenced in a study of Graves' ophthalmopathy and Graves' hyperthyroidism. RNA transcripts were the source from which TCR beta CDR3 regions were amplified. Second-round multiplex PCR came after a first-round RT-PCR that employed HTBI primers. TCRdb passed the multiplex PCR reads through MiXCR, listing each CDR3 protein once. This repertoire shows around 1,000,000 distinct CDR3 sequences, approximately 35% found once; its top ten account for approximately 10%. Sequenced sample: peripheral blood or thyroid tissue (not recorded which). The origin of the receptors is an adult man with Graves' hyperthyroidism.

The table lists this clonotype with a few counts. The CDR3: CASSTGTGGGNQPQHF. In DNA form, the CDR3 reads TGTGCCAGCAGTACCGGGACAGGGGGCGGCAATCAGCCCCAGCATTTT. The V call is TRBV6-1, the J call TRBJ1-5; 12 nucleotides line up with TRBD1. The ends lost 5 bases at V and 2 bases at J; junction bases unmatched: 4. The CDR3 totals 16 residues. CDR1 and CDR2 (germline): MNHNS, SASEGT.

This clonotype was counted at least ten times. The chain is built from TRBV7-9 and TRBJ1-6; the D is unclear. CDR1 is SEHNR, CDR2 FQNEAQ, per germline (reference sequence). Trimming took 3 bases from V and 10 from J, leaving 16 bases between them. The length of the CDR3 is 15 residues. The CDR3 spells CASSFGGLFESPLHF. Here the CDR3 DNA reads TGTGCCAGCAGCTTTGGAGGACTTTTCGAATCACCCCTCCACTTT.

The chain has TRBV6-5 and TRBJ2-7; D possibly corresponds to TRBD1 (6 bases). Trimming shortened V by 8 bases and J by 2 bases, and 10 bases separated the two germline ends. This CDR3 spans 12 amino acids. Germline V gives CDR1 MNHEY, CDR2 SVGAGI. The CDR3 reads CASGDKPYEQYF. The CDR3, as DNA: TGTGCCAGCGGGGACAAACCCTACGAGCAGTACTTC.

This clonotype was seen many times. The chain couples TRBV7-9 to TRBJ1-3; D is unclear. The length of the CDR3 is 13 residues. V lost 6 bases and J lost 0, with 6 bases in between. The germline CDR1 and CDR2 sequences are SEHNR and FQNEAQ (reference sequence). The DNA for the CDR3 is TGTGCCAGCAGACCCTCCTCTGGAAACACCATATATTTT. Translated, it gives CASRPSSGNTIYF.

The table lists this clonotype with many counts. CDR3 nucleotides: TGTGCCAGCAGCAGAAGGGACAGGGGTTTGTCTTACGAGCAGTACTTC. Its translation: CASSRRDRGLSYEQYF. This chain links TRBV7-8 with TRBJ2-7, with 10 nucleotides matching TRBD1. V shed 5 bases, J shed 4 bases, and the junction held 11 bases outside the gene matches. The CDR3 runs to 16 residues. The germline CDR1 and CDR2 sequences are SGHVS and FQNEAQ.

In its sample, this clonotype was seen a few times. At one end, the junction sequence differs from germline, possibly due to a read error. This chain connects TRBV6-5 to TRBJ1-4; D is perhaps TRBD1 (6 bases). This CDR3 is built from 16 residues. Per germline, CDR1 MNHEY and CDR2 SVGAGI. In nucleotides, the CDR3 is TGCGCCAGCAGTGAGTTCATTTGGGACAAGGAAGAAAAACTGTTTTTT. This encodes CASSEFIWDKEEKLFF.

The rearrangement uses TRBV15 and TRBJ1-5, with D perhaps TRBD1 (6 bases). This CDR3 has 16 amino acids. CDR1 is LNHNV, CDR2 YYDKDF, per germline (reference sequence). Trimming stripped 1 base from V and 3 bases from J, with 13 bases between. The chain's CDR3 is CATSRGTTGDNQPQHF. The DNA for the CDR3 is TGTGCCACCAGCAGAGGAACGACAGGCGACAATCAGCCCCAGCATTTT.

The genes are TRBV12-3 or TRBV12-4 and TRBJ1-2; 7 nucleotides match TRBD1. There are 17 residues in the CDR3. J was trimmed by 2 bases and V by 8 bases; bases with no gene match: 17. CDR3 sequence: CASGTLRAGTDNYGYTF. The CDR3 nucleotides are TGTGCCAGCGGGACCCTTAGAGCTGGGACAGACAACTATGGCTACACCTTC.

The table lists this clonotype with many counts. This chain uses TRBV29-1 with TRBJ1-2; 9 positions agree with TRBD1. The CDR3 has 13 amino acids. CDR1 and CDR2 from the germline V gene are SQVTM and ANQGSEA. J was trimmed by 8 bases and V by 7 bases; bases with no gene match: 11. The CDR3: CSASTGGSRGYTF. The CDR3 bases are TGCAGCGCCTCGACAGGGGGTTCTCGGGGCTACACCTTC. Combining the CDR3 with reference TRBV29-1 and TRBJ1-2 gives the whole variable domain SAVISQKPSRDICQRGTSLTIQCQVDSQVTMMFWYRQQPGQSLTLIATANQGSEATYESGFVIDKFPISRPNLTFSTLTVSNMSPEDSSIYLCSASTGGSRGYTFGSGTRLTVV.

In the case of this clonotype: This may arise from a read error, as a much more abundant clone is one base away. The chain employs TRBV15 and TRBJ2-5; D possibly corresponds to TRBD2 (5 bases). Trimming stripped 0 bases from V and 6 bases from J, with 26 bases between. This CDR3 has 19 amino acids. CDR1 is LNHNV, CDR2 YYDKDF, per germline (reference sequence). The CDR3 protein is CATSRDMRSEGNLLKTQYF. CDR3 coding DNA: TGTGCCACCAGCAGAGATATGCGGAGCGAGGGAAACCTTTTGAAGACCCAGTACTTC.

J is TRBJ1-4 and V is TRBV5-1; D remains ambiguous. CDR1 is SGHRS and CDR2 is YFSETQ in the germline V gene. V shed 2 bases and J shed 6 bases, with 14 bases lying between them. The CDR3 is 15 amino acids. This chain's CDR3 is CASSFFGKLDEKLFF. The CDR3 nucleotides read TGCGCCAGCAGCTTCTTCGGGAAGTTGGATGAAAAACTGTTTTTT. Combining the CDR3 with reference TRBV5-1 and TRBJ1-4 gives the whole variable domain KAGVTQTPRYLIKTRGQQVTLSCSPISGHRSVSWYQQTPGQGLQFLFEYFSETQRNKGNFPGRFSGRQFSNSRSEMNVSTLELGDSALYLCASSFFGKLDEKLFFGSGTQLSVL.

This clonotype has only a few counts. Being one base from a much bigger clone, this may be a read error. The CDR3 is CASSTSEGSNRPQHF. In DNA, the CDR3 is TGTGCCAGTAGTACGTCAGAAGGGAGCAATCGGCCCCAGCATTTT. The rearrangement joins TRBV19 to TRBJ1-5, with no clear D. CDR3 length: 15 amino acids. Germline V gene data show CDR1 as LNHDA and CDR2 as SQIVND (reference sequence).

This clonotype was found many times. The J gene is TRBJ2-7, the V gene TRBV7-2; 9 nucleotides line up with TRBD2. Per the germline V gene, CDR1 is SGHTA and CDR2 is FQGNSA. Trimming cost V 3 bases and J 1 base; bases outside gene matches: 1. The CDR3 spans 14 residues. The CDR3 protein is CASSFSGRSYEQYF. In DNA form, the CDR3 reads TGTGCCAGCAGCTTTAGCGGGAGATCCTACGAGCAGTACTTC.

This chain links TRBV4-1 with TRBJ2-7, with 11 bases aligning to TRBD2. The CDR3 runs to 14 residues. Germline CDR1 is MGHRA and CDR2 is YSYEKL. Germline trimming cut 4 bases from V and 4 bases from J; bases unmatched to any gene: 3. CDR3 coding DNA: TGCGCCAGCAGCCTAAGGACTAGCGGGTACGAGCAGTACTTC. It encodes CASSLRTSGYEQYF.

The chain carries TRBV5-1 and TRBJ2-7; D may correspond to TRBD1 or TRBD2 (7 bases each). Germline V gives CDR1 SGHRS, CDR2 YFSETQ. V shed 3 bases and J shed 0 bases, with 16 bases lying between them. There are 16 residues in the CDR3. This CDR3 is CASSSRGREFSYEQYF. The CDR3 DNA sequence: TGCGCCAGCAGCTCGAGGGGGCGGGAGTTCTCCTACGAGCAGTACTTC.

This clonotype was detected many times. The chain uses TRBV19 and TRBJ1-6, with D possibly matching TRBD1 (6 bases). Germline CDR1 reads LNHDA; CDR2 reads SQIVND (reference sequence). This CDR3 has 12 residues. Trimming stripped 9 bases from V and 6 bases from J, with 9 bases between. The CDR3 is CASTGANSPLHF. Here the CDR3 DNA reads TGTGCCAGCACGGGGGCTAATTCACCCCTCCACTTT.

This clonotype has a handful of counts. The junction departs from germline at one end; a sequencing error may be responsible. V is TRBV7-9 and J is TRBJ1-2; a possible D gene is TRBD1 (6 bases). Germline CDR1 and CDR2: SEHNR and FQNEAQ (reference sequence). The CDR3 has 15 amino acids. CDR3 sequence (DNA): TGCGCCAGCAGCCAAGGGCAGGGGCCATCTTATGGCTACACCTTC. Protein: CASSQGQGPSYGYTF.

The chain carries TRBV5-1 and TRBJ2-7; 8 bases fit TRBD1. Germline assignment: CDR1 SGHRS and CDR2 YFSETQ. J was trimmed by 5 bases and V by 7 bases; bases with no gene match: 5. The CDR3 runs to 12 residues. In DNA, the CDR3 is TGCGCCAGCGGGACAGGTCCCCACGAGCAGTACTTC. It translates to CASGTGPHEQYF.

This rearrangement joins TRBV20-1 to TRBJ2-7; TRBD1 matches at 9 bases. The germline V gene encodes CDR1 DFQATT and CDR2 SNEGSKA (reference sequence). The V and J ends lost 2 bases and 2 bases, in that order; junction bases with no gene match: 4. CDR3 size: 14 residues. CDR3 sequence reads: CSARKTGGAYEQYF. DNA for the CDR3: TGCAGTGCTAGAAAGACAGGGGGAGCCTACGAGCAGTACTTC.

This clonotype was recorded many times. V usage is TRBV7-6 and J usage is TRBJ2-7, with 14 nucleotides matching TRBD2. This CDR3 contains 15 residues. J was trimmed by 5 bases and V by 5 bases; bases with no gene match: 5. The V gene's germline CDR1 is SGHVS and CDR2 FNYEAQ. CDR3 nucleotides: TGTGCCAGCAGCCCAGTGACTAGCGGGAGGGACGAGCAGTACTTC. Residues: CASSPVTSGRDEQYF.